A single sample gave rise to the 21 T cell receptor beta chains below, sequenced in a study of glioma-infiltrating T cells. The iRepertoire nested amplicon-rescue multiplex PCR amplified TCR alpha and beta CDR3s from RNA. Each CDR3 protein is one row after TCRdb ran MiXCR on the multiplex PCR reads. The sample includes about 410,000 distinct CDR3 sequences, 35% to 45% seen only once; the top ten take more than 10%. The sample taken for sequencing was glioma tissue, nonneoplastic brain tissue, or PBMCs (not recorded which). These receptors were taken from a human donor with low-grade glioma or glioblastoma, undergoing nonglioma brain surgery, or in good health (not recorded which).

Concerning this clonotype: This may be a read error: a much more frequent sequence differs by one nucleotide. The chain recombines TRBV27 with TRBJ2-1, with D tentatively TRBD2 (7 bases). The germline V gene encodes CDR1 MNHEY and CDR2 SMNVEV (reference sequence). CDR3 length: 16 residues. CDR3 in DNA: TGTGCCAACAGTCTACTAGGAGGGGGGGCCTACAATGAGCAGTTCTTC. Protein sequence: CANSLLGGGAYNEQFF.

In this sample, this clonotype turned up a few times. The chain recombines TRBV4-3 with TRBJ2-7; 7 nucleotides agree with TRBD1. The CDR3 length is 16 residues. In germline, CDR1 is LGHNA, CDR2 YSLEER. With 4 bases clipped from V and 6 bases from J, the junction kept 15 bases outside the gene matches. The CDR3 sequence is CASSLYTTGPFVEQYF. The CDR3 DNA reads TGCGCCAGCAGCCTCTATACGACAGGGCCCTTCGTCGAGCAGTACTTC.

This clonotype was observed a few times. The chain has TRBV12-3 or TRBV12-4 and TRBJ1-1; D gene uncertain. This CDR3 is 14 amino acids long. The V and J ends lost 7 bases and 0 bases respectively, with 12 bases between them. DNA for the CDR3: TGTGCCAGCACCCAGGACGGAATGAACACTGAAGCTTTCTTT. This codes for CASTQDGMNTEAFF.

This clonotype came up a few times. The chain uses TRBV28 and TRBJ1-2; maybe TRBD1 (6 bases). The CDR3 consists of 13 residues. V was trimmed by 3 bases and J by 3 bases, leaving 8 bases between them. Germline CDR1 and CDR2: MDHEN and SYDVKM. The CDR3 sequence is CASSLGGHYGYTF. The DNA for the CDR3 is TGTGCCAGCAGTTTGGGGGGGCACTATGGCTACACCTTC.

Only one count was recorded for this clonotype. Being one base from a much bigger clone, this may be a read error. This chain connects TRBV6-9 to TRBJ2-7, with unresolved D. Gene TRBJ2-5 matches the end of the DNA better, so the J call may be wrong. The CDR3 has 14 amino acids. Germline-derived CDR1 and CDR2 are MNHGY and SVAAGI. The CDR3 protein is CASSYGCTEETQYF. In DNA, the CDR3 is TGTGCCAGCAGTTACGGTTGTACGGAAGAGACCCAGTACTTC.

This clonotype was found many times. The rearrangement links TRBV20-1 to TRBJ2-1; TRBD2 matches 8 bases. The CDR3 runs 15 residues. V was clipped by 5 bases and J by 5 bases; unmatched bases: 11. In germline, CDR1 is DFQATT, CDR2 SNEGSKA (reference sequence). The CDR3 sequence: CSAAVGGRTDNEQFF. CDR3 DNA: TGCAGTGCTGCCGTAGGCGGGAGGACAGACAATGAGCAGTTCTTC.

This clonotype was counted between two and nine times. This rearrangement joins TRBV2 to TRBJ1-5; D ambiguous. Germline-derived CDR1 and CDR2 are SNHLY and FYNNEI. Trimming took 7 bases from V and 7 from J, leaving 11 bases between them. This CDR3 spans 12 amino acids. The CDR3 sequence: CASNLAGQPQHF. The DNA of the CDR3 is TGTGCCAGCAACTTGGCCGGGCAGCCCCAGCATTTT.

This clonotype was observed at least ten times. The V gene is TRBV20-1, the J gene TRBJ2-7; no clear D gene. V lost 3 bases and J lost 5, with 5 bases in between. The CDR3 extends over 10 amino acids. CDR1 is DFQATT, CDR2 SNEGSKA, per germline (reference sequence). The CDR3 sequence is CSASLDEQYF. The CDR3 DNA follows: TGCAGTGCTAGTCTGGACGAGCAGTACTTC.

The rearrangement uses TRBV6-1 and TRBJ1-6; 7 bases align to TRBD1. Germline loops: CDR1 MNHNS, CDR2 SASEGT. The CDR3 extends over 14 amino acids. V dropped 6 bases and J dropped 8; count of bases not matched to a gene: 7. The CDR3 sequence is CASSPRGGDSPLHF. Here the CDR3 DNA reads TGTGCCAGCAGCCCCAGGGGGGGAGATTCACCCCTCCACTTT.

This clonotype was counted a few times. This chain joins TRBV4-3 and TRBJ1-3; a possible D gene is TRBD1 (5 bases). The germline V and J ends were trimmed by 3 bases and 0 bases, with 15 bases remaining between them. CDR3 size: 17 residues. Germline values: CDR1 LGHNA, CDR2 YSLEER. CDR3 protein: CASSQSGRPSSGNTIYF. DNA for the CDR3: TGCGCCAGCAGCCAGTCGGGACGTCCGAGCTCTGGAAACACCATATATTTT.

This clonotype was observed at least ten times. V and J are TRBV6-1 and TRBJ2-7; tentatively, D is TRBD1 or TRBD2 (5 bases each). CDR3 length: 14 amino acids. Germline CDR1 reads MNHNS; CDR2 reads SASEGT. Trimming pared 5 bases from V and 4 bases from J, leaving 15 bases between. CDR3 amino acids: CASSYGRQRYEQYF. The CDR3 DNA reads TGTGCCAGCAGTTATGGGAGACAGAGATACGAGCAGTACTTC.

This clonotype was seen repeatedly, ten times or more. The chain carries TRBV6-1 and TRBJ2-1, with D perhaps matching TRBD2 (6 bases). The germline gives CDR1 MNHNS, CDR2 SASEGT. The CDR3 contains 12 residues. CDR3 coding DNA: TGTGTTTGCCGGCAGGGAGGAAATGAGCAGTTCTTC. Protein sequence: CVCRQGGNEQFF.

This clonotype was counted at least ten times. This chain joins TRBV18 and TRBJ2-1, with D perhaps assigned TRBD1 or TRBD2 (5 bases each). CDR3 size: 13 residues. From germline, CDR1 is KGHSH and CDR2 LQKENI. The germline V and J ends were trimmed by 6 bases and 2 bases, with 8 bases remaining between them. CDR3 nucleotide sequence: TGTGCCAGCTCCGGGACGACCTACAATGAGCAGTTCTTC. It specifies CASSGTTYNEQFF.

This clonotype was counted between two and nine times. The J gene is TRBJ1-2, the V gene TRBV7-2; TRBD1 might be the D (6 bases). The CDR3 is 17 residues long. Germline V gene lookup returns CDR1 SGHTA and CDR2 FQGNSA. V was clipped by 1 base and J by 2 bases, with 17 bases between them. This chain's CDR3 is CASSLDGLRGGNYGYTF. CDR3 nucleotides: TGTGCCAGCAGCTTAGACGGACTAAGGGGGGGAAACTATGGCTACACCTTC. Full variable domain (outside the CDR3, taken from reference TRBV7-2 and TRBJ1-2): GAGVSQSPSNKVTEKGKDVELRCDPISGHTALYWYRQSLGQGLEFLIYFQGNSAPDKSGLPSDRFSAERTGGSVSTLTIQRTQQEDSAVYLCASSLDGLRGGNYGYTFGSGTRLTVV.

This clonotype came up a few times. The chain carries TRBV4-1 and TRBJ2-7; D is unresolved. Germline V CDR1 and CDR2: MGHRA, YSYEKL. Trimming left V 1 base short and J 4 bases short, with 8 bases between. This CDR3 spans 13 amino acids. The CDR3 bases are TGCGCCAGCAGCCAAGGGTACCAGTACGAGCAGTACTTC. Protein product: CASSQGYQYEQYF.

The chain recombines TRBV20-1 with TRBJ2-5; TRBD1 might be the D (5 bases). This CDR3 region has 13 residues. CDR1 DFQATT and CDR2 SNEGSKA come from the germline V gene (reference sequence). V was clipped by 0 bases and J by 9 bases, with 14 bases between them. CDR3 amino acids: CSARDVRVGAQYF. CDR3 DNA: TGCAGTGCTAGAGATGTTAGGGTAGGGGCCCAGTACTTC.

With regard to this clonotype: Being one base from a much bigger clone, this may be a read error. The chain joins TRBV11-2 to TRBJ2-1; perhaps D is TRBD1 or TRBD2 (5 bases each). Germline CDR1 reads SGHAT; CDR2 reads FQNNGV. V gave up 6 bases and J gave up 11 bases, with 11 bases separating them. The CDR3 has 11 amino acids. CDR3 nucleotides: TGTGCCAGCAGTCCGGGACGCAAGCAGTTCTTC. It encodes CASSPGRKQFF. The full variable domain, completed using reference TRBV11-2 and TRBJ2-1, is EAGVAQSPRYKIIEKRQSVAFWCNPISGHATLYWYQQILGQGPKLLIQFQNNGVVDDSQLPKDRFSAERLKGVDSTLKIQPAKLEDSAVYLCASSPGRKQFFGPGTRLTVL.

This clonotype was seen a few times. The chain employs TRBV7-9 and TRBJ1-1; no firm D call. The V gene lost 5 bases and the J gene lost 1 base, with 17 bases spanning the gap. Per the germline V gene, CDR1 is SEHNR and CDR2 is FQNEAQ (reference sequence). The CDR3 has 16 amino acids. CDR3 sequence reads: CASSLGVVPANTEAFF. In DNA, the CDR3 is TGTGCCAGCAGCCTAGGAGTGGTCCCGGCGAACACTGAAGCTTTCTTT.

This clonotype was counted between two and nine times. The rearrangement joins TRBV7-2 to TRBJ2-1, with 10 bases identical to TRBD1. The CDR3 consists of 14 residues. Germline V CDR1 and CDR2: SGHTA, FQGNSA. J lost 6 bases, V lost 6 bases, and 5 bases had no gene match. CDR3 in DNA: TGTGCCAGCAGTAGGGGACAGGGGATCAATGAGCAGTTCTTC. Amino acid sequence: CASSRGQGINEQFF.

As concerns this clonotype: A much larger clone lies a single base off, so this may be a read error. V usage is TRBV13 and J usage is TRBJ2-7, with D possibly matching TRBD1 (6 bases). The CDR3 contains 15 residues. Trimming shortened V by 0 bases and J by 1 base, and 10 bases separated the two germline ends. Germline V gives CDR1 PRHDT, CDR2 FYEKMQ (reference sequence). The CDR3 DNA sequence: TGTGCCAGCAGCTTAGGACAGGGTGGATCCTACGAGCAGTACTTC. It specifies CASSLGQGGSYEQYF.

Only a few counts were recorded for this clonotype. The gene calls are TRBV2 and TRBJ2-1, with unresolved D. Germline lookup yields CDR1 SNHLY and CDR2 FYNNEI. This CDR3 spans 13 amino acids. The V gene lost 3 bases and the J gene lost 2 bases, with 5 bases spanning the gap. This CDR3 reads CASSEVPYNEQFF. The CDR3 DNA follows: TGTGCCAGCAGTGAGGTTCCCTACAATGAGCAGTTCTTC.